Listed below are T cell receptor beta chains from one sample, sequenced in a study of CD8 T cells in ankylosing spondylitis. TCRdb itself ran the 5' RACE reads through MiXCR, one entry per CDR3 protein. The data contain 450,000 to 550,000 distinct CDR3 sequences, less than 6% of them seen just once; the ten biggest clones take up under 4.5%. Sequencing input: blood, either unsorted or a sorted T cell fraction (not recorded which). Receptor source: a male donor with ankylosing spondylitis. The CDR3 runs from the conserved cysteine through the conserved F or W. A D gene is named only where the DNA matches it firmly. Where a row states a size, it is once, few, many or the class of an expanded clone; other rows omit it.

v_gene: TRBV5-1; d_gene: -; abundance: many; j_gene: TRBJ2-3; CDR3nt: TGCGCCAGCTCAGGGGATTCGGGCCCAGATACGCAGTATTTT; CDR3aa: CASSGDSGPDTQYF
v_gene: TRBV5-1; d_gene: -; abundance: many; j_gene: TRBJ1-2; CDR3nt: TGCGCCAGCAGCTCGGACACGCCGGATGGCTACACCTTC; CDR3aa: CASSSDTPDGYTF
v_gene: TRBV5-5; d_gene: -; abundance: many; j_gene: TRBJ2-5; CDR3nt: TGTGCCAGCAGCGCCCTCAGGGAGACCCAGTACTTC; CDR3aa: CASSALRETQYF
v_gene: TRBV12-3/TRBV12-4; d_gene: -; abundance: many; j_gene: TRBJ1-1; CDR3nt: TGTGCCAGCAGTTTGCTAAGCCAGACGAACACTGAAGCTTTCTTT; CDR3aa: CASSLLSQTNTEAFF
v_gene: TRBV29-1; d_gene: -; abundance: many; j_gene: TRBJ2-7; CDR3nt: TGCAGCGTTGAAGAAGGGGTAATGTACGAGCAGTACTTC; CDR3aa: CSVEEGVMYEQYF
v_gene: TRBV25-1; d_gene: TRBD1; abundance: many; j_gene: TRBJ1-6; CDR3nt: TGTGCCAGCAGTGACGGACAGGGTTTGCCCCTCCACTTT; CDR3aa: CASSDGQGLPLHF
v_gene: TRBV12-3/TRBV12-4; d_gene: -; abundance: many; j_gene: TRBJ1-1; CDR3nt: TGTGCCAGCAGTTTATCAGGGATGAGCACTGAAGCTTTCTTT; CDR3aa: CASSLSGMSTEAFF
v_gene: TRBV7-9; d_gene: -; abundance: few; j_gene: TRBJ2-1; CDR3nt: TGTGCCAGCAGACCCAGTCGGAATGAGCAGTTCTTC; CDR3aa: CASRPSRNEQFF
v_gene: TRBV28; d_gene: -; abundance: many; j_gene: TRBJ2-1; CDR3nt: TGTGCCAGCAGTTTAGGGTCTAGCTCCTACAATGAGCAGTTCTTC; CDR3aa: CASSLGSSSYNEQFF
v_gene: TRBV29-1; d_gene: TRBD1; abundance: many; j_gene: TRBJ1-2; CDR3nt: TGCAGCGTTGAACGGACAGGCCTGGAGGAAGGCTACACCTTC; CDR3aa: CSVERTGLEEGYTF
v_gene: TRBV10-3; d_gene: TRBD1; abundance: many; j_gene: TRBJ2-4; CDR3nt: TGTGCCATCGGGGACAGAGCTTTCAAAAACATTCAGTACTTC; CDR3aa: CAIGDRAFKNIQYF
v_gene: TRBV29-1; d_gene: -; abundance: many; j_gene: TRBJ2-3; CDR3nt: TGCAGCGTTGAGGGGCAGGGATGGGGCACAGATACGCAGTATTTT; CDR3aa: CSVEGQGWGTDTQYF
v_gene: TRBV9; d_gene: -; abundance: many; j_gene: TRBJ2-7; CDR3nt: TGTGCCAGCAGCGTGTCATACAGCCCCTCCTACGAGCAGTACTTC; CDR3aa: CASSVSYSPSYEQYF
v_gene: TRBV27; d_gene: TRBD1; abundance: -; j_gene: TRBJ2-6; CDR3nt: TGTGCCAGCGCTCCGGGACAGGGGGCGGGGGGGGCCAACGTCCTGACTTTC; CDR3aa: CASAPGQGAGGANVLTF
v_gene: TRBV4-1; d_gene: -; abundance: many; j_gene: TRBJ1-1; CDR3nt: TGCGCCAGCAGCCAGCTCGCGCCGTTCGCTGAAGCTTTCTTT; CDR3aa: CASSQLAPFAEAFF
v_gene: TRBV20-1; d_gene: -; abundance: many; j_gene: TRBJ2-5; CDR3nt: TGCAGTGCTGGACATCCATGGGGTGAGACCCAGTACTTC; CDR3aa: CSAGHPWGETQYF